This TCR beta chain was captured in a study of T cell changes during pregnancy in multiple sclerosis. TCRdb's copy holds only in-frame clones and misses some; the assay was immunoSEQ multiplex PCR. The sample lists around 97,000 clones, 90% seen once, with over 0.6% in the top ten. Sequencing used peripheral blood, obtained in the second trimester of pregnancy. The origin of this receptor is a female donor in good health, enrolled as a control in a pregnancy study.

CDR3 region: CASSPSIATNEKLFF. The CDR3, as DNA: TGTGCCAGCAGCCCCTCTATAGCAACTAATGAAAAACTGTTTTTT. The genes are TRBV27 and TRBJ1-4; D ambiguous. V gave up 6 bases and J gave up 0 bases, with 11 bases separating them. This CDR3 contains 15 residues. Looked up from germline, CDR1 is MNHEY and CDR2 is SMNVEV (reference sequence).